These 17 T cell receptor beta chains share one sample of origin, sequenced in a study of shared clonotypes between healthy human individuals. CD45RO negativity and positive selection for CCR7 defined naive CD8 cells, a population that excluded terminally differentiated effector memory CD45RA+ cells. Profiling relied on immunoSEQ multiplex PCR, and the TCRdb table lists in-frame clones only, not all of them. Here the sample spans 2 million to 2.5 million clones, approximately 95% being singletons. The sample taken for sequencing was naive CD8+ T cells sorted from blood. The receptor source for this set is a man aged 18-30 years in good health.

The chain couples TRBV4-3 to TRBJ1-4; D is possibly TRBD1 (5 bases). V gave up 4 bases and J gave up 7 bases, with 16 bases separating them. Germline V gene sequence: CDR1 LGHNA, CDR2 YSLEER. The length of the CDR3 is 15 residues. In DNA form, the CDR3 reads TGCGCCAGCAGCCGATTAACCGGGACGTCTGAAAAACTGTTTTTT. Amino acids: CASSRLTGTSEKLFF.

This clone occurred once. The chain is built from TRBV18 and TRBJ2-3; the D is unclear. This CDR3 comprises 15 residues. Trimming stripped 3 bases from V and 4 bases from J, with 14 bases between. Germline CDR1 and CDR2: KGHSH and LQKENI. Here the CDR3 DNA reads TGTGCCAGCTCACCGGATGTGGGTTTAGCAGATACGCAGTATTTT. This translates into CASSPDVGLADTQYF.

This clone was seen just once. This chain connects TRBV14 to TRBJ2-7, with D hard to call. V dropped 1 base and J dropped 5 bases, with 12 bases sitting between them. CDR1 and CDR2 (germline): SGHDN, FVKESK. This CDR3 region has 14 residues. CDR3: CASSQVETWDEQYF. CDR3 DNA sequence: TGTGCCAGCAGCCAAGTGGAGACTTGGGACGAGCAGTACTTC.

This clone was recorded a few times. The gene calls are TRBV19 and TRBJ2-4; D call uncertain. Germline values: CDR1 LNHDA, CDR2 SQIVND (reference sequence). The CDR3 totals 11 residues. Trimming removed 3 bases at V and 9 bases at J, with 6 bases between. The CDR3 DNA follows: TGTGCCAGTAGTATCAACGGCATTCAGTACTTC. Its translation is CASSINGIQYF.

V usage is TRBV18 and J usage is TRBJ2-3; TRBD1 is a possible D gene (5 bases). The CDR3 runs to 17 residues. Trimming shortened V by 2 bases and J by 1 base, and 16 bases separated the two germline ends. Germline CDR1 KGHSH, CDR2 LQKENI. The CDR3 is CASSPRARQGGTDTQYF. DNA for the CDR3: TGTGCCAGCTCACCAAGAGCCCGGCAAGGGGGCACAGATACGCAGTATTTT.

The rearrangement joins TRBV7-9 to TRBJ2-5; no firm D call. The CDR3 contains 14 residues. CDR1 is SEHNR and CDR2 is FQNEAQ in the germline V gene (reference sequence). Deletions cut 5 bases from V and 5 bases from J, with 15 bases between. This CDR3 is CASSHNNPVETQYF. The CDR3 DNA follows: TGTGCCAGCAGCCACAATAACCCTGTCGAGACCCAGTACTTC.

The chain recombines TRBV6-1 with TRBJ1-2; TRBD1 aligns across 8 bases. The V and J ends lost 2 bases and 4 bases, in that order; junction bases with no gene match: 9. CDR3 length: 16 residues. The V gene's germline CDR1 is MNHNS and CDR2 SASEGT. The CDR3 loop is CASSESRQGAFYGYTF. Written as DNA, the CDR3 is TGTGCCAGCAGTGAATCAAGGCAGGGGGCCTTCTATGGCTACACCTTC.

The chain is built from TRBV6-5 and TRBJ2-7; TRBD1 aligns across 9 bases. V dropped 5 bases and J dropped 4; count of bases not matched to a gene: 6. The CDR3 is made up of 14 amino acids. CDR1 and CDR2 (germline): MNHEY, SVGAGI. The CDR3 DNA is TGTGCCAGCAGTGCCCGGGACAGGGTTTACGAGCAGTACTTC. Protein product: CASSARDRVYEQYF.

CDR3 nucleotide sequence: TGTGCCAGTAGTCACCTAAGCACTGAAGCTTTCTTT. It specifies CASSHLSTEAFF. The rearrangement uses TRBV19 and TRBJ1-1; D gene unclear. V shed 5 bases and J shed 4 bases, with 8 bases lying between them. Germline loops: CDR1 LNHDA, CDR2 SQIVND (reference sequence). The CDR3 runs to 12 residues.

Only one count was recorded for this clone. The rearrangement uses TRBV21-1 and TRBJ1-6. TRBV21-1 is reported as a pseudogene. The CDR3 spans 19 residues. CDR3 sequence (DNA): TGTGCCAGCAGCAAAAAGCCTAAATCGCCGGGCTCCGGAGGTTCACCCCTCCACTTT. Translated, it gives CASSKKPKSPGSGGSPLHF.

The chain has TRBV27 and TRBJ1-1, with D uncertain. Trimming took 6 bases from V and 0 from J, leaving 17 bases between them. The CDR3 runs 16 residues. In germline, CDR1 is MNHEY, CDR2 SMNVEV (reference sequence). CDR3 in amino acids: CASSPSSGELNTEAFF. The CDR3 bases are TGTGCCAGCAGCCCGTCGAGTGGCGAATTGAACACTGAAGCTTTCTTT.

J is TRBJ2-7 and V is TRBV5-1; TRBD2 is a possible D gene (5 bases). Trimming removed 0 bases from V and 2 bases from J, with 9 bases in between. The CDR3 spans 14 residues. Per the germline V gene, CDR1 is SGHRS and CDR2 is YFSETQ. CDR3 coding DNA: TGCGCCAGCAGCTTGGGATACGGGACCTACGAGCAGTACTTC. Its translation: CASSLGYGTYEQYF.

The CDR3 DNA sequence: TGTGCCAGCAGCCATGGCCCGGACGGGGTGGGCTACGAGCAGTACTTC. Translating gives CASSHGPDGVGYEQYF. J is TRBJ2-7 and V is TRBV14; D might be TRBD2 (5 bases). Germline loops: CDR1 SGHDN, CDR2 FVKESK. The CDR3 covers 16 residues. V dropped 3 bases and J dropped 3 bases, with 18 bases sitting between them.

CDR3 coding DNA: TGTGCCAGCAGCGGAGGGTCCCCCTACGGAAACACCATATATTTT. It specifies CASSGGSPYGNTIYF. This chain links TRBV9 with TRBJ1-3; no definite D call. The CDR3 totals 15 residues. Per the germline V gene, CDR1 is SGDLS and CDR2 is YYNGEE. V was trimmed by 3 bases and J by 4 bases, leaving 14 bases between them.

The chain employs TRBV9 and TRBJ2-7; weak D call: TRBD1 (5 bases). V was pared by 3 bases and J by 2 bases, with 9 bases between. The CDR3 runs to 13 residues. Per the germline V gene, CDR1 is SGDLS and CDR2 is YYNGEE. CDR3 residues: CASSADSTYEQYF. CDR3 nucleotide sequence: TGTGCCAGCAGCGCCGACAGCACCTACGAGCAGTACTTC.

The CDR3 reads CASSLMGASGRYSYNEQFF. The CDR3 DNA reads as TGTGCCAGCAGCTTAATGGGAGCTAGCGGGAGGTACTCCTACAATGAGCAGTTCTTC. This chain joins TRBV7-9 and TRBJ2-1, with 11 bases fitting TRBD2. J gave up 0 bases and V 2 bases, and 9 bases lay outside the gene matches. Germline CDR1 reads SEHNR; CDR2 reads FQNEAQ (reference sequence). There are 19 residues in the CDR3.

Written as DNA, the CDR3 is TGTGCCAGCAGCTTTGCGGACGAAGGGTTAAACAATGAGCAGTTCTTC. This sequence encodes CASSFADEGLNNEQFF. The rearrangement joins TRBV7-6 to TRBJ2-1; D remains unclear. V was trimmed by 3 bases and J by 5 bases, leaving 17 bases between them. CDR1 is SGHVS, CDR2 FNYEAQ, per germline. The CDR3 length is 16 residues.